This is a list of T cell receptor beta chains from one sample in a study of blood T cells in healthy people across ages. A single record per CDR3 protein comes from TCRdb applying MiXCR to the 5' RACE reads. The sample shows more than 650,000 distinct CDR3 sequences, approximately 24% of them seen only once. This sample was shared with a second study, whose subject was T cells of mothers and their children.

Sequenced: blood. The receptors here all came from a boy aged 5-17 years in good health. The CDR3 runs from the conserved cysteine through the conserved F or W. D genes are given only for firm matches. Only part of the rows carry a size: once, few, many, or a class if the clone is expanded.

few	TRBD1	TRBJ2-7	TRBV29-1	CSVLQGYEQYF	TGCAGCGTGCTACAGGGGTACGAGCAGTACTTC
-	-	TRBJ2-5	TRBV7-3	CASSSFGGGRETQYF	TGTGCCAGCAGCTCCTTTGGGGGGGGGCGGGAGACCCAGTACTTC
-	-	TRBJ1-2	TRBV10-3	CAISEGEDGYTF	TGTGCCATCAGTGAAGGGGAAGATGGCTACACCTTC
-	-	TRBJ2-3	TRBV7-3	CASSSKLQPTDTQYF	TGTGCCAGCAGCTCAAAACTTCAACCCACAGATACGCAGTATTTT
-	TRBD2	TRBJ2-1	TRBV29-1	CSVDGLAAYNEQFF	TGCAGCGTTGATGGGCTAGCGGCTTACAATGAGCAGTTCTTC
-	-	TRBJ2-6	TRBV6-5	CASSSGIIGSGANVLTF	TGTGCCAGCAGTTCCGGGATAATTGGCTCTGGGGCCAACGTCCTGACTTTC
-	TRBD1	TRBJ2-4	TRBV27	CASGKTGEAKNIQYF	TGTGCCAGCGGAAAAACAGGGGAGGCCAAAAACATTCAGTACTTC
-	-	TRBJ2-1	TRBV7-9	CASRRDGTYNEQFF	TGTGCCAGCAGGAGGGACGGGACCTACAATGAGCAGTTCTTC
-	TRBD2	TRBJ2-1	TRBV20-1	CSARGYLAGAYNEQFF	TGCAGTGCTAGAGGTTACCTAGCGGGGGCCTACAATGAGCAGTTCTTC
-	TRBD2	TRBJ2-2	TRBV7-8	CASRPGTRDTGELFF	TGTGCCAGCAGGCCCGGGACTAGGGACACCGGGGAGCTGTTTTTT
few	TRBD1	TRBJ1-5	TRBV20-1	CSARDRGQGAWGPQHF	TGCAGTGCTAGAGATCGGGGACAGGGGGCTTGGGGACCCCAGCATTTT
few	-	TRBJ1-2	TRBV27	CASSFTAGNGYTF	TGTGCCAGCAGTTTCACGGCTGGGAATGGCTACACCTTC
-	-	TRBJ2-3	TRBV18	CASSPGGTTDTQYF	TGTGCCAGCTCACCAGGTGGCACCACAGATACGCAGTATTTT
-	-	TRBJ2-7	TRBV18	CASSPPGGIREQYF	TGTGCCAGCTCACCCCCTGGGGGGATAAGGGAGCAGTACTTC
-	-	TRBJ1-1	TRBV4-2	CASSQAGPGVLNTEAFF	TGTGCCAGCAGCCAAGCGGGTCCAGGGGTCCTGAACACTGAAGCTTTCTTT
-	-	TRBJ2-4	TRBV14	CASSQSYQGLGIQYF	TGTGCCAGCAGCCAATCCTATCAGGGGCTAGGCATTCAGTACTTC
few	-	TRBJ1-1	TRBV6-5	CASNRGRSAEAFF	TGTGCCTCAAACCGGGGTCGGAGCGCTGAAGCTTTCTTT
once	-	TRBJ2-1	TRBV3-1	CASSHVNEQFF	TGTGCCAGCAGCCACGTGAATGAGCAGTTCTTC
-	TRBD1	TRBJ1-4	TRBV27	CASSLLGFGTVNEKLFF	TGTGCCAGCAGTTTACTGGGCTTCGGGACAGTTAATGAAAAACTGTTTTTT
-	TRBD2	TRBJ2-1	TRBV20-1	CSAREASGVYNEQFF	TGCAGTGCCCGCGAGGCTAGCGGGGTTTACAATGAGCAGTTCTTC
few	TRBD1	TRBJ1-1	TRBV29-1	CSVGRQGATEAFF	TGCAGCGTTGGAAGACAGGGGGCAACTGAAGCTTTCTTT
-	-	TRBJ1-2	TRBV5-1	CASRDSYYGYTF	TGCGCCAGCAGGGACAGCTACTATGGCTACACCTTC
-	TRBD1	TRBJ2-7	TRBV25-1	CASSTPQGARSEQYF	TGTGCCAGCAGTACTCCACAGGGGGCGCGCAGCGAGCAGTACTTC
-	-	TRBJ2-7	TRBV9	CASSVDAGPSYEQYF	TGTGCCAGCAGCGTAGACGCGGGGCCATCCTACGAGCAGTACTTC
-	-	TRBJ2-3	TRBV7-3	CASSLNGATDTQYF	TGTGCCAGCAGCTTAAACGGCGCAACAGATACGCAGTATTTT
-	TRBD1	TRBJ1-2	TRBV27	CASSLSDRDYGYTF	TGTGCCAGCAGTTTATCGGACAGGGACTATGGCTACACCTTC
-	TRBD2	TRBJ2-7	TRBV6-5	CASGGRGGTHEQYF	TGTGCCAGTGGGGGGCGGGGGGGTACGCACGAGCAGTACTTC
few	TRBD1	TRBJ1-5	TRBV20-1	CSAVSGTGHQPQHF	TGCAGTGCTGTATCCGGGACAGGTCATCAGCCCCAGCATTTT
few	TRBD1	TRBJ1-4	TRBV5-1	CASRTGTGHNEKLFF	TGCGCCAGCAGAACCGGGACAGGCCATAATGAAAAACTGTTTTTT
-	TRBD2	TRBJ2-5	TRBV27	CASRRTSGGALVSQETQYF	TGTGCCAGCAGGAGGACTAGCGGGGGGGCCCTAGTTTCCCAAGAGACCCAGTACTTC
-	-	TRBJ2-3	TRBV27	CASSRPGPPDADTQYF	TGTGCCAGCAGCCGACCGGGGCCTCCGGATGCAGATACGCAGTATTTT
-	-	TRBJ2-5	TRBV12-3/TRBV12-4	CASSLGQAPLTQYF	TGTGCCAGCAGTTTAGGGCAGGCCCCCCTTACCCAGTACTTC
-	TRBD1	TRBJ2-1	TRBV28	CASSSMDRAGRDEQFF	TGTGCCAGCAGTTCAATGGACAGGGCAGGTCGGGATGAGCAGTTCTTC
few	-	TRBJ2-6	TRBV7-8	CASSHKGNGPSGANVLTF	TGTGCCAGCAGCCACAAGGGGAATGGCCCATCTGGGGCCAACGTCCTGACTTTC
once	-	TRBJ1-1	TRBV3-1	CASGTSWNTEAFF	TGTGCCAGCGGGACATCGTGGAACACTGAAGCTTTCTTT
many	-	TRBJ2-1	TRBV12-3/TRBV12-4	CASSFSGGAEQFF	TGTGCCAGCAGTTTCTCAGGGGGGGCTGAGCAGTTCTTC
few	-	TRBJ2-5	TRBV12-3/TRBV12-4	CASSLRLVETQYF	TGTGCCAGCAGTTTGAGGCTAGTAGAGACCCAGTACTTC
once	-	TRBJ2-4	TRBV3-1	CASSENSGKNIQYF	TGTGCCAGCAGTGAGAATAGCGGTAAAAACATTCAGTACTTC
-	-	TRBJ1-3	TRBV6-1	CASCQRSPGNTIYF	TGTGCTAGCTGCCAACGGAGCCCTGGAAACACCATATATTTT
-	-	TRBJ2-5	TRBV28	CASTRRGARQETQYF	TGTGCCAGCACAAGGAGGGGGGCTCGGCAAGAGACCCAGTACTTC
few	-	TRBJ1-1	TRBV20-1	CSARPRPTEAFF	TGCAGTGCTAGGCCCCGGCCTACTGAAGCTTTCTTT
few	-	TRBJ1-1	TRBV28	CASSPLTGGLGAFF	TGTGCCAGCAGTCCGCTGACTGGCGGTCTTGGAGCTTTCTTT
-	-	TRBJ1-5	TRBV12-3/TRBV12-4	CASRQTGSPSGPQHF	TGTGCCAGCAGACAAACCGGGAGCCCAAGCGGGCCCCAGCATTTT
few	TRBD1	TRBJ2-5	TRBV5-1	CASAPDRPETQYF	TGCGCCAGCGCTCCGGACAGGCCAGAGACCCAGTACTTC
few	-	TRBJ2-1	TRBV7-9	CASSSTINEQFF	TGTGCCAGTAGCTCGACCATCAATGAGCAGTTCTTC
few	TRBD1	TRBJ2-1	TRBV12-3/TRBV12-4	CASSFSFEVGQDNEQFF	TGTGCCAGCAGTTTTTCCTTCGAGGTCGGACAGGACAATGAGCAGTTCTTC
few	-	TRBJ2-3	TRBV7-2	CASNSEGKYTDTQYF	TGTGCCAGCAACTCAGAGGGGAAGTACACAGATACGCAGTATTTT
many	-	TRBJ2-7	TRBV3-1	CASSQGASSYEQYF	TGTGCCAGCAGCCAAGGCGCTAGCTCCTACGAGCAGTACTTC
-	TRBD1	TRBJ2-1	TRBV4-1	CASSQTGAHPFF	TGCGCCAGCAGCCAGACAGGGGCGCATCCGTTCTTC
-	TRBD1	TRBJ2-3	TRBV29-1	CSVEDRYTDTQYF	TGCAGCGTTGAGGACAGGTACACAGATACGCAGTATTTT
-	TRBD2	TRBJ2-1	TRBV20-1	CSATLSSGGYNEQFF	TGCAGTGCTACCCTTTCCAGCGGGGGTTACAATGAGCAGTTCTTC
-	TRBD2	TRBJ2-3	TRBV5-1	CASSRAGDTDTQYF	TGCGCCAGCAGCAGAGCGGGGGACACAGATACGCAGTATTTT
once	TRBD1	TRBJ2-7	TRBV7-2	CASSMDRVGEQYF	TGTGCCAGCAGCATGGACAGGGTCGGCGAGCAGTACTTC
few	-	TRBJ1-3	TRBV7-9	CASSLEVGALLTGNTIYF	TGTGCCAGCAGCTTAGAAGTGGGGGCGCTCCTGACTGGAAACACCATATATTTT